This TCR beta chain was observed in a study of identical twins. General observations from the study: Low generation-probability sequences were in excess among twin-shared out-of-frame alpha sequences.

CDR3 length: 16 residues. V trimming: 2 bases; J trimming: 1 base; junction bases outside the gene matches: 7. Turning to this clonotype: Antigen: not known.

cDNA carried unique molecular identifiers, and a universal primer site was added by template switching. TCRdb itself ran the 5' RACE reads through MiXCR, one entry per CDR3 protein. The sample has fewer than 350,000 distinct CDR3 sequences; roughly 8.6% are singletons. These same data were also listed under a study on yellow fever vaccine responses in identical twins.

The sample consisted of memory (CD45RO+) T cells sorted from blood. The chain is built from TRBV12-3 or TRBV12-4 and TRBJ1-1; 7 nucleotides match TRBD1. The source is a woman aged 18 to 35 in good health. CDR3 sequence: CASSLFTGARNTEAFF. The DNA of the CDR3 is TGTGCCAGCAGTTTATTCACAGGGGCGAGGAACACTGAAGCTTTCTTT.